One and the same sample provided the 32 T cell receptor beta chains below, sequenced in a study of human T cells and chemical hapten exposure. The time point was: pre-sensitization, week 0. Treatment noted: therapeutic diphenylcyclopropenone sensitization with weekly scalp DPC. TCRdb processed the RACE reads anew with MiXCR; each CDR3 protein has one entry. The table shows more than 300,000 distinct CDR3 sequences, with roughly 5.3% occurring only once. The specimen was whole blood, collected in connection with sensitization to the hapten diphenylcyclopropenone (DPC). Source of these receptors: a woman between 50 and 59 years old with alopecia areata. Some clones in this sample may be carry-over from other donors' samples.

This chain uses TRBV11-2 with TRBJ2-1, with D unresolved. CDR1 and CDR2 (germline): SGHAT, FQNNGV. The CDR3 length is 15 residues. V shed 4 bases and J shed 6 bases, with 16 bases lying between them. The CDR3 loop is CASSSNKGSFNEQFF. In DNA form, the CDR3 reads TGTGCCAGCAGCTCTAACAAGGGTTCATTCAATGAGCAGTTCTTC. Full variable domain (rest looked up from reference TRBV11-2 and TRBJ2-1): EAGVAQSPRYKIIEKRQSVAFWCNPISGHATLYWYQQILGQGPKLLIQFQNNGVVDDSQLPKDRFSAERLKGVDSTLKIQPAKLEDSAVYLCASSSNKGSFNEQFFGPGTRLTVL.

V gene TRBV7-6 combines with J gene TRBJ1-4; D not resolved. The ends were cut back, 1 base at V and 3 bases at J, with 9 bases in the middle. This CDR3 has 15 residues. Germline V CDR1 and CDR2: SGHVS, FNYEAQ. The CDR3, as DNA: TGTGCCAGCAGCTTAGTCGAGGTTCCTAATGAAAAACTGTTTTTT. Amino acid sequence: CASSLVEVPNEKLFF.

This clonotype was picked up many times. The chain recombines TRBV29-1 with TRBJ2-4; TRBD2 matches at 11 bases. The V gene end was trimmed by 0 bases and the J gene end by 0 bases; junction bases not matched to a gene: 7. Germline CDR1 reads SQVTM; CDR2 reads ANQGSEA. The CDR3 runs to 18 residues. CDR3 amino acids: CSVEDPTSGSVAKNIQYF. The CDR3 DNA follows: TGCAGCGTTGAAGATCCCACTAGCGGGAGTGTAGCCAAAAACATTCAGTACTTC.

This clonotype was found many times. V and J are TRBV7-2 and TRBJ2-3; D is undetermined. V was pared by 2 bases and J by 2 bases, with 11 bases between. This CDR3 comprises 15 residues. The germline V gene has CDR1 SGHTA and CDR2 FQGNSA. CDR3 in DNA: TGTGCCAGCAGCTTATCCGATATCAACACAGATACGCAGTATTTT. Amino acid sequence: CASSLSDINTDTQYF. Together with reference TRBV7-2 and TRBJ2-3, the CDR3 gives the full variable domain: GAGVSQSPSNKVTEKGKDVELRCDPISGHTALYWYRQSLGQGLEFLIYFQGNSAPDKSGLPSDRFSAERTGGSVSTLTIQRTQQEDSAVYLCASSLSDINTDTQYFGPGTRLTVL.

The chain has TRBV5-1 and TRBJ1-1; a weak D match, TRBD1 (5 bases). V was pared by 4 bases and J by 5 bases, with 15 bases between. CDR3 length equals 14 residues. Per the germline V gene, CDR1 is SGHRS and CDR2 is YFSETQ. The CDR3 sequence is CASSPLLEGTEAFF. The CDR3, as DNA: TGCGCCAGCAGCCCACTTTTGGAGGGGACTGAAGCTTTCTTT.

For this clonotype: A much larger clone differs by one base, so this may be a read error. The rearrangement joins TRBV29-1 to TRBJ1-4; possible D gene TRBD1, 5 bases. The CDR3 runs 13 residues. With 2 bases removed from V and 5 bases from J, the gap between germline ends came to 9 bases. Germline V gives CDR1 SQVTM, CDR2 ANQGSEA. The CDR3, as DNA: TGCAGCGTTGAAACCGGGGGGAATGAAAAACTGTTTTTT. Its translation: CSVETGGNEKLFF. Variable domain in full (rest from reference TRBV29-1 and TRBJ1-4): SAVISQKPSRDICQRGTSLTIQCQVDSQVTMMFWYRQQPGQSLTLIATANQGSEATYESGFVIDKFPISRPNLTFSTLTVSNMSPEDSSIYLCSVETGGNEKLFFGSGTQLSVL.

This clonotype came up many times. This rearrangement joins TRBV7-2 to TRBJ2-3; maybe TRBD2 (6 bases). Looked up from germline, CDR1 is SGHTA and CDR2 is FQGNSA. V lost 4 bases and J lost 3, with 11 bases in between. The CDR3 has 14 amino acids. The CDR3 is CASSSRLVTDTQYF. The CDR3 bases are TGTGCCAGCAGCTCCCGACTAGTAACAGATACGCAGTATTTT.

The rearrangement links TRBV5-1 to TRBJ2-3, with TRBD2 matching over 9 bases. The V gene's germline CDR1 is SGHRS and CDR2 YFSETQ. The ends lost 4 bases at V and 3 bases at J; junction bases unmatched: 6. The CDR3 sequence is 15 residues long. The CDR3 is CASSLTSGMTDTQYF. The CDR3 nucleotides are TGCGCCAGCAGCCTGACTAGCGGTATGACAGATACGCAGTATTTT.

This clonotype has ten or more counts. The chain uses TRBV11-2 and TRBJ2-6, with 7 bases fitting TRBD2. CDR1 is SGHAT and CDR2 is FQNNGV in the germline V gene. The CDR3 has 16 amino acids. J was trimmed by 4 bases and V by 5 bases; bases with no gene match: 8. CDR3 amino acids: CASSPGEGAGANVLTF. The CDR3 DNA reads TGTGCCAGCAGCCCCGGGGAGGGTGCGGGGGCCAACGTCCTGACTTTC.

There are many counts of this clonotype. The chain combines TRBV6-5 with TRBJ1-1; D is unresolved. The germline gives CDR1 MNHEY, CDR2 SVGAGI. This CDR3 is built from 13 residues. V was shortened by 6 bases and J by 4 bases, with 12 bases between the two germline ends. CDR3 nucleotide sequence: TGTGCCAGCAGAATAGGAGGTGGCACTGAAGCTTTCTTT. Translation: CASRIGGGTEAFF.

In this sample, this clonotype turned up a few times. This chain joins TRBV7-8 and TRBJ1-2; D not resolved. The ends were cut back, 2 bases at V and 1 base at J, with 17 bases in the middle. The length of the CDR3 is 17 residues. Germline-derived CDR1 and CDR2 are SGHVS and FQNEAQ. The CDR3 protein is CASSLSERRFGNYGYTF. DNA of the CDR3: TGTGCCAGCAGCTTATCGGAAAGAAGGTTCGGTAACTATGGCTACACCTTC.

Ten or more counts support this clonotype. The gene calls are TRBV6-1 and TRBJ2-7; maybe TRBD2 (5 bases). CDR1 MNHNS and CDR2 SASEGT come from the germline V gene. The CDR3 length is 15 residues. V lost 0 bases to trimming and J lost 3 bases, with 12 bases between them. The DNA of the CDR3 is TGTGCCAGCAGTGAAGCGAAACTAGGTCTCTACGAGCAGTACTTC. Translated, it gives CASSEAKLGLYEQYF.

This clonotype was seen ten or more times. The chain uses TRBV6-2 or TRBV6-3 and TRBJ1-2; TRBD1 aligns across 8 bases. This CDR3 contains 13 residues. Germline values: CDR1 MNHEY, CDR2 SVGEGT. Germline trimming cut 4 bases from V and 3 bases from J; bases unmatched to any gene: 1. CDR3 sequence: CASSLDRDYGYTF. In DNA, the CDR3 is TGTGCCAGCAGTTTGGACAGGGACTATGGCTACACCTTC.

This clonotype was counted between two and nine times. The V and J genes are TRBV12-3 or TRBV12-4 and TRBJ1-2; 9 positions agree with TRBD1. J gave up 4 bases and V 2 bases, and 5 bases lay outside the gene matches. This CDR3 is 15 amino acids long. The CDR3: CASSLMDRGAYGYTF. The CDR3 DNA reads TGTGCCAGCAGTTTAATGGACAGGGGTGCCTATGGCTACACCTTC.

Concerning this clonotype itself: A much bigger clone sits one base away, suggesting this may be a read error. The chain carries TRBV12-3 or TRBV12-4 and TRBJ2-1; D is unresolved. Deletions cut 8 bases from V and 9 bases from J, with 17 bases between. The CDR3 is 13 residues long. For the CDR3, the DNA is TGTGCCAGCGTGCTTGAACTAAAGACTGAGCAGTTCTTC. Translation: CASVLELKTEQFF.

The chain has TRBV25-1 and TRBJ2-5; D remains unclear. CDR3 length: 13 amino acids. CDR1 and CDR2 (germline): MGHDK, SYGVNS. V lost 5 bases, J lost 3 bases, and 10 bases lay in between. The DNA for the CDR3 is TGTGCCAGCAGTCCGTGGCAGGAAGAGACCCAGTACTTC. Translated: CASSPWQEETQYF.

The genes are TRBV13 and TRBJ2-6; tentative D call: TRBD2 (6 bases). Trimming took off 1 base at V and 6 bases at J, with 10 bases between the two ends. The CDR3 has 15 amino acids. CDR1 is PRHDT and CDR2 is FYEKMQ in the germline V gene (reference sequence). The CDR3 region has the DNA TGTGCCAGCAGCTTAGACGGGACTGCGGCCAACGTCCTGACTTTC. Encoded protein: CASSLDGTAANVLTF.

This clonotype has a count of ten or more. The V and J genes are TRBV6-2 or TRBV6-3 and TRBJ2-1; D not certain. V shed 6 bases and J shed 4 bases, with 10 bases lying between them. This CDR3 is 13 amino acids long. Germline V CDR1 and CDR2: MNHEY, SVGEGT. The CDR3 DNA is TGTGCCAGCAGCCCCGTCTGGTACAATGAGCAGTTCTTC. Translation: CASSPVWYNEQFF.

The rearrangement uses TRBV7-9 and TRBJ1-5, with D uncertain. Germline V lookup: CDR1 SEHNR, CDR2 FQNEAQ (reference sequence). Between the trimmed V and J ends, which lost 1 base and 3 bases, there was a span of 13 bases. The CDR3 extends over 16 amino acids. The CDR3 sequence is CASSLVVGEPNQPQHF. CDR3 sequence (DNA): TGTGCCAGCAGCTTAGTTGTCGGGGAGCCCAATCAGCCCCAGCATTTT.

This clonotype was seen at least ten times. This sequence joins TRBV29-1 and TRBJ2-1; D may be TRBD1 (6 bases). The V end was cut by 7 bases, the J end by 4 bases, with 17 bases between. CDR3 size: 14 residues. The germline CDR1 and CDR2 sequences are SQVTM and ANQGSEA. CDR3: CSAHGQRKYNEQFF. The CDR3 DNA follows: TGCAGCGCCCATGGACAGCGGAAATACAATGAGCAGTTCTTC.

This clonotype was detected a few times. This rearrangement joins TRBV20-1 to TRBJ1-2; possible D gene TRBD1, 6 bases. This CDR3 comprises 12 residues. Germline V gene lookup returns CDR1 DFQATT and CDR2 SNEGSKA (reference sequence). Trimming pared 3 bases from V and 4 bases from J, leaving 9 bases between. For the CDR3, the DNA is TGCAGTGCTAGTGGGGGGGCCTATGGCTACACCTTC. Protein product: CSASGGAYGYTF.

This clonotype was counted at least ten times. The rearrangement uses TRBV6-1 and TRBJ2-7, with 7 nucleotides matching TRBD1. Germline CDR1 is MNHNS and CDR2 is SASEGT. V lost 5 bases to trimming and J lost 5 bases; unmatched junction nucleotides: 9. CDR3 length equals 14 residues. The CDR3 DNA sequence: TGTGCCAGCAGTAGAGACAGGGTTCGGGACGAGCAGTACTTC. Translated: CASSRDRVRDEQYF.

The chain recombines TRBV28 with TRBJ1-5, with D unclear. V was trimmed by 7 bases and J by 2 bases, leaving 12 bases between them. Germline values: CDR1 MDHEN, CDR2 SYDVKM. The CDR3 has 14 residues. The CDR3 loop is CASMEGYGNQPQHF. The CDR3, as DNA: TGTGCCAGCATGGAAGGGTACGGCAATCAGCCCCAGCATTTT. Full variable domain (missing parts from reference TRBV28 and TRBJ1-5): DVKVTQSSRYLVKRTGEKVFLECVQDMDHENMFWYRQDPGLGLRLIYFSYDVKMKEKGDIPEGYSVSREKKERFSLILESASTNQTSMYLCASMEGYGNQPQHFGDGTRLSIL.

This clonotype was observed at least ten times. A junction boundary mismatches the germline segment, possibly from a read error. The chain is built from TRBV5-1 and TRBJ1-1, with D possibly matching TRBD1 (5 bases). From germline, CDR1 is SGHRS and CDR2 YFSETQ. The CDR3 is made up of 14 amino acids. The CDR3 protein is CASSLGGVNTEAFF. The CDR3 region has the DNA TGTGCCAGCAGTTTAGGAGGGGTGAACACTGAAGCTTTCTTT.

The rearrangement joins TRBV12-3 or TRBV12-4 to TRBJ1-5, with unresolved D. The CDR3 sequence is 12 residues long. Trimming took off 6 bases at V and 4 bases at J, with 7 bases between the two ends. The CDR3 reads CASSPENQPQHF. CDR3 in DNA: TGTGCCAGCAGCCCAGAGAATCAGCCCCAGCATTTT.

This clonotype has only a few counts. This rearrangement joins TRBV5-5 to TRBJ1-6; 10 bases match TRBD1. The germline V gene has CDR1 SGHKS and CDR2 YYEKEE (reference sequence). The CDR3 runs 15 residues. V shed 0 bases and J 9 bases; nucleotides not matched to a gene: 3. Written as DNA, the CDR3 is TGTGCCAGCAGCTTGGCCGACAGGGGGCTTTCACCCCTCCACTTT. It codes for CASSLADRGLSPLHF.

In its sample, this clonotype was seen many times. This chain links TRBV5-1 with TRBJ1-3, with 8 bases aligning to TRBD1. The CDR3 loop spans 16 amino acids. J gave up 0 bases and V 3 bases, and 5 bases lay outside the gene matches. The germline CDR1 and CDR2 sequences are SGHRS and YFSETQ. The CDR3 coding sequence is TGCGCCAGCAGCTCAGGACAGGGTCGCTCTGGAAACACCATATATTTT. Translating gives CASSSGQGRSGNTIYF.

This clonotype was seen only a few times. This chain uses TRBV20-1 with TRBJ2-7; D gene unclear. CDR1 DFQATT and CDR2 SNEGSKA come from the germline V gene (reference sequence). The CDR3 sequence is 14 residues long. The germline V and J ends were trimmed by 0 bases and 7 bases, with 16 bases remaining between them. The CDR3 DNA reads TGCAGTGCTAGAGATCAGGAACTTCTGGGGGAGCAGTACTTC. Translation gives CSARDQELLGEQYF.

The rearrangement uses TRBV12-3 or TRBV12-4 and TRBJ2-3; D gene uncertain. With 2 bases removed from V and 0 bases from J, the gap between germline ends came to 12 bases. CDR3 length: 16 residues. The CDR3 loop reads CASSLKGRPSTDTQYF. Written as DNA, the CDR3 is TGTGCCAGCAGTTTAAAAGGGCGACCTAGCACAGATACGCAGTATTTT.

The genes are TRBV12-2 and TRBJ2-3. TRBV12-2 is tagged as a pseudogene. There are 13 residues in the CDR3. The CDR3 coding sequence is TGTGCAAGTCGCTTAGCGCAAATGAACCCGCAGTATTTT. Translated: CASRLAQMNPQYF.

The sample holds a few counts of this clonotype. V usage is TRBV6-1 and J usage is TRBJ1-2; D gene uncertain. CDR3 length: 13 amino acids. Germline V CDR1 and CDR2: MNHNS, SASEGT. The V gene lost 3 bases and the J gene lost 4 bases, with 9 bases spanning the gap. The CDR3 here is CASSEQSFYGYTF. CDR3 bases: TGTGCCAGCAGTGAGCAGAGTTTCTATGGCTACACCTTC.

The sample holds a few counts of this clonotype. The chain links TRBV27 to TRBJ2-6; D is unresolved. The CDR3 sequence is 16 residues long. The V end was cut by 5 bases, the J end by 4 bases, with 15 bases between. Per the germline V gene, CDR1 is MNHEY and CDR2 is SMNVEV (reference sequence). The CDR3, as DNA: TGTGCCAGCAGTCCCTTTGCGGTTACCGGGGCCAACGTCCTGACTTTC. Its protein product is CASSPFAVTGANVLTF.